A single sample gave rise to the 2 T cell receptor beta chains below, sequenced in a study of molecular identifiers for immune sequencing clone quantification listed by TCRdb under 2018. The library came from PCR. The listed sequencing device is NextSeq 500. The public reads were quality trimmed at Q25 with fastp and then assembled into clones with MiXCR by TCRdb, keeping productive beta chains. One record per CDR3 amino acid sequence lists the most common genes and DNA. The table for this sample lists under 100,000 distinct CDR3 sequences; roughly 25% of them were counted only once. The ten largest clones represent 0.78% of the sample. Sequenced input: naive CD8+ T cells from blood, with Jurkat cell RNA spiked in. The meaning of the sample's cell subset or site label: FACS-sorted CD8+CD4-CCR7+CD45RA+ naive T cells. These receptors were taken from a human donor in good health. Some libraries in this study had Jurkat cell RNA spiked in.

This clonotype was recorded a few times. At one of its ends the junction is not consistent with the germline gene, which may arise from a read error. CDR3 coding DNA: TGTGCTGGTGGAACCCTATCGACAGGGATCTCTGGAAACACCATATATTTT. Translation gives CAGGTLSTGISGNTIYF. This sequence joins TRBV12-5 and TRBJ1-3; 7 nucleotides line up with TRBD1. Germline CDR1 is LGHNT and CDR2 is FRNRAP. The CDR3 has 17 residues.

This chain joins TRBV6-1 and TRBJ2-7, with TRBD1 identical over 8 bases. Germline V lookup: CDR1 MNHNS, CDR2 SASEGT. Germline trimming cut 4 bases from V and 3 bases from J; bases unmatched to any gene: 8. The CDR3 has 15 amino acids. CDR3 amino acids: CASSVTGAWVYEQYF. For the CDR3, the DNA is TGTGCCAGCAGTGTGACAGGGGCTTGGGTCTACGAGCAGTACTTC.